This T cell receptor (beta chain) was recovered during a study of glioma-infiltrating T cells. Amplification of TCR alpha and beta CDR3 regions from RNA used iRepertoire nested multiplex PCR. For one-step reverse transcription and amplification, 100-400 ng of tissue mRNA or PBMC total RNA was used. One entry per CDR3 protein results from TCRdb running MiXCR on the multiplex PCR reads. The data show under 150,000 distinct CDR3 sequences, about 25% seen once. As for this clonotype: Its matching antigen is unknown.

CDR1 and CDR2 (germline): MGHRA, YSYEKL. The length of the CDR3 is 13 residues. V lost 6 bases and J lost 7; bases outside the gene matches: 6. Whole-study findings and limits: Non-neoplastic patients had below-expected tissue-blood divergence, while all gliomas exceeded expectation. Only very few CDR3 sequences appeared in both tissue and blood.

The rearrangement uses TRBV4-1 and TRBJ2-1, with 7 bases lining up with TRBD2. The sample consisted of glioma tissue, nonneoplastic brain tissue, or PBMCs (not recorded which). This clonotype was sampled from a human donor with low-grade glioma or glioblastoma, undergoing nonglioma brain surgery, or in good health (not recorded which). The CDR3 DNA reads as TGCGCCAGCAGACTAGCGCCTTGGAATGAGCAGTTCTTC. Protein sequence: CASRLAPWNEQFF.